Presented here are 4 T cell receptor beta chains from one specimen sequenced in a study of T cells expressing NK-cell markers. TCRdb derives one entry per CDR3 protein from the 5' RACE reads, leaving out DNA. The sample data list about 460,000 distinct CDR3 sequences. Sequencing was carried out using blood T cells: a sorted CD56 or NKG2C T cell subset, CD4+ or CD8+ T cells, or bulk PBMC T cells (not recorded which). These receptors were collected from a woman aged 45-60 years in good health.

This rearrangement joins TRBV7-7 to TRBJ2-5; TCRdb proposes TRBD1, but this gene call is untestable without DNA. Germline V gene sequence: CDR1 SSHAT, CDR2 FNYEAQ (reference sequence). This CDR3 region has 16 residues. CDR3 loop: CASSLGGPRIQETQYF. The full variable domain, rest sourced from reference TRBV7-7 and TRBJ2-5, is GAGVSQSPRYKVTKRGQDVTLRCDPISSHATLYWYQQALGQGPEFLTYFNYEAQPDKSGLPSDRFSAERPEGSISTLTIQRTEQRDSAMYRCASSLGGPRIQETQYFGPGTRLLVL.

This chain links TRBV5-1 with TRBJ2-7; TCRdb's D call of TRBD2 is untestable without DNA. This CDR3 is built from 15 residues. CDR1 is SGHRS, CDR2 YFSETQ, per germline. The chain's CDR3 is CASSSGGGRGYEQYF.

The chain carries TRBV6-5 and TRBJ1-1. The CDR3 has 14 residues. Germline assignment: CDR1 MNHEY and CDR2 SVGAGI. CDR3 loop: CASSYSSWGSEAFF.

J is TRBJ2-1 and V is TRBV29-1; TCRdb lists TRBD1, though no DNA is available to test this call. The CDR3 runs 12 residues. Germline V gene sequence: CDR1 SQVTM, CDR2 ANQGSEA. The CDR3 loop reads CSVVGHGDEQFF.